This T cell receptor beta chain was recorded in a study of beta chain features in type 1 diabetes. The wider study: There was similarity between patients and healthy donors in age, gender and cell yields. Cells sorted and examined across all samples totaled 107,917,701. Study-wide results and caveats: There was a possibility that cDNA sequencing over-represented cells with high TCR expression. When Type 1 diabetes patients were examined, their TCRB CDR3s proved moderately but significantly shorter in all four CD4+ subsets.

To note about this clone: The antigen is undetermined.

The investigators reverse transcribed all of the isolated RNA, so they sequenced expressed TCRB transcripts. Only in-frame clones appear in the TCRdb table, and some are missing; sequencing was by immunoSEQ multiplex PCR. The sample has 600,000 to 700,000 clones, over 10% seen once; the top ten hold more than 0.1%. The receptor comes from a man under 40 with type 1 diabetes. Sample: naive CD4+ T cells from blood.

DNA for the CDR3: TGTGCCAGCAGCCAATACGGATCCTACGAGCAGTACTTC. Translated: CASSQYGSYEQYF. The V call is TRBV4-2, the J call TRBJ2-7, with unresolved D. Germline V gene data show CDR1 as LGHNA and CDR2 as YNFKEQ. V shed 2 bases and J shed 1 base, with 6 bases lying between them. The CDR3 consists of 13 residues.